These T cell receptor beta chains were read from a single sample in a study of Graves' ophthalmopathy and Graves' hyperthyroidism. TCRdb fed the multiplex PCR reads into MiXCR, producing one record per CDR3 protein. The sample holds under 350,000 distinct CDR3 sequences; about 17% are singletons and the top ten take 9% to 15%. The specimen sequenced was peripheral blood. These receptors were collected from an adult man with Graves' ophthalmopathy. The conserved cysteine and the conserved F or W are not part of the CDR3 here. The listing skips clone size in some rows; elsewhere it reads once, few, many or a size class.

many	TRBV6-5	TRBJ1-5	ASSTDRVVQPQH
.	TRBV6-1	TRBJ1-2	ASSEHGTGRGYT
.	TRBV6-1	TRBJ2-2	ASARQDTGELF
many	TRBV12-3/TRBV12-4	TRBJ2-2	ASSQGLAGTGELF
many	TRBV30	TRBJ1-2	AWSVGLGMYGYT
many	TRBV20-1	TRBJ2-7	SAQRVARALNYEQY
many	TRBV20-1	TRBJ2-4	SASRGAAKNIQY
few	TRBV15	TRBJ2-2	ATSSTTGRFGELF
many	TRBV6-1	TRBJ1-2	ASSANRDRPNYGYT
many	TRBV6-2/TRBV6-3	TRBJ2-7	ASSYRTGTSGSYEQY
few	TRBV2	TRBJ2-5	ASCGMEETQY
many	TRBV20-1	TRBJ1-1	SASTQGVYTEAF
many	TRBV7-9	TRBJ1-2	ASSEGYFGYT
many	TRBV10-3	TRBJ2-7	AIAASNYEQY
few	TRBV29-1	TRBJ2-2	SVEDTGTSGSGAGELF
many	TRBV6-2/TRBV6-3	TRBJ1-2	ASSYTGDGYT
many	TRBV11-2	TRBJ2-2	ASSLRGTMTPSGELF
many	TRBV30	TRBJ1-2	AWSHPGQRYNYGYT
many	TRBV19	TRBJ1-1	ASSIGSLNTEAF